This T cell receptor (beta chain) was documented in a study of tumor-infiltrating lymphocytes in primary liver carcinoma. Overall study results and limits: With p = 0.039, the top-250-clone fraction in tumors significantly exceeded that in blood. Only around 7.5-25% of top clones occurred in all five tumor regions.

Without any cell sorting, roughly 18-31 mg of bulk tissue yielded co-extracted RNA and DNA. Tumor samples all exceeded 75% viable tumor cells. This CDR3 spans 17 amino acids. Germline CDR1 reads MGHRA; CDR2 reads YSYEKL. The V gene end was trimmed by 6 bases and the J gene end by 9 bases; junction bases not matched to a gene: 20. About this clonotype: Its antigen is not identified. As the CDR3 is not closed by the conserved phenylalanine or tryptophan, this likely results from a read error.

TCR beta cDNA was made from 450 to 600 ng total RNA with a constant-region primer. Three-round nested multiplex PCR performed with slightly modified ARM-PCR produced the TCR beta libraries. In the first two PCR rounds, TRBV1-TRBV30 forward primers were paired with a C-beta reverse primer, and each round lasted around 10 cycles. TCRdb called the multiplex PCR reads again in MiXCR, with one record for every CDR3 protein. The sample records about 35,000 distinct CDR3 sequences, 74% being singletons. The sequenced sample was liver tumor tissue from sampling region 4. Subset reported: tumor region T4, right-lateral pole. The chain employs TRBV4-1 and TRBJ2-1; 7 nucleotides align to TRBD2. The clonotype was recovered from a man aged 35-49 years with primary liver carcinoma and hepatitis B virus infection. The CDR3 reads CASSPRGVEGGRSEQFI. The CDR3 DNA reads TGCGCCAGCAGTCCCAGAGGGGTAGAGGGAGGGCGTAGTGAGCAGTTCATC.